These 12 T cell receptor beta chains came from one sample sequenced in a study of OX40 agonist ivuxolimab in advanced cancers. Assay: immunoSEQ multiplex PCR; the TCRdb copy retains only in-frame clones and omits some. The sample lists 50,000 or so clones, 89% occurring once. Here the sequenced sample was CD4+ or CD8+ T cells sorted from blood, taken in a trial of the OX40 agonist ivuxolimab. The receptors stem from an adult with an advanced solid tumor such as melanoma, head and neck, liver or kidney cancer.

This chain connects TRBV28 to TRBJ2-5; TRBD1 matches 8 bases. Per germline, CDR1 MDHEN and CDR2 SYDVKM. Trimming took 2 bases from V and 2 from J; bases not matched to a gene: 7. This CDR3 is built from 16 residues. CDR3 nucleotides: TGTGCCAGCAGTTTAAAAATACAGGGGGGACAAGAGACCCAGTACTTC. Translation: CASSLKIQGGQETQYF.

The chain couples TRBV13 to TRBJ1-3; 7 nucleotides agree with TRBD1. Trimming at V came to 0 bases and at J to 2 bases, leaving 13 bases not matched to a gene. The CDR3 is made up of 19 amino acids. From germline, CDR1 is PRHDT and CDR2 FYEKMQ (reference sequence). The CDR3 coding sequence is TGTGCCAGCAGCTTAGGCAGGGGGACGTTTGATATCACTGGAAACACCATATATTTT. Translation gives CASSLGRGTFDITGNTIYF.

The V call is TRBV2, the J call TRBJ2-1; 8 bases are a match to TRBD1. Germline V lookup: CDR1 SNHLY, CDR2 FYNNEI. V was pared by 2 bases and J by 7 bases, with 4 bases of the junction left unmatched. This CDR3 is 14 amino acids long. The CDR3 spells CASSEWTGKNEQFF. The CDR3 DNA reads as TGTGCCAGCAGTGAATGGACAGGGAAGAATGAGCAGTTCTTC.

The V call is TRBV11-2, the J call TRBJ2-3; 7 nucleotides agree with TRBD2. CDR3 length: 16 amino acids. Germline V gene data show CDR1 as SGHAT and CDR2 as FQNNGV. Losses at the gene ends were 7 bases for V and 1 base for J; bases not matched to a gene: 11. CDR3 bases: TGTGCCAGCACCACTAATTTAGCGGGCGGCACAGATACGCAGTATTTT. Its translation is CASTTNLAGGTDTQYF.

The gene calls are TRBV5-4 and TRBJ1-2; 8 bases match TRBD1. Germline V gives CDR1 SGHNT, CDR2 YYREEE (reference sequence). The V gene end was trimmed by 2 bases and the J gene end by 7 bases; junction bases not matched to a gene: 10. The CDR3 is 15 residues long. The CDR3 nucleotides are TGTGCCAGCAGCTTCGCAGGGGGCGCCCCAGGTGGCTACACCTTC. Its translation is CASSFAGGAPGGYTF.

The V call is TRBV10-2, the J call TRBJ2-1; the match to TRBD2 covers 11 bases. Germline-derived CDR1 and CDR2 are WSHSY and SAAADI. The CDR3 is made up of 13 amino acids. Losses at the gene ends were 10 bases for V and 3 bases for J; bases not matched to a gene: 2. The CDR3 sequence is CATGTSGYNEQFF. Written as DNA, the CDR3 is TGCGCCACCGGGACTAGCGGCTACAATGAGCAGTTCTTC.

The chain employs TRBV10-3 and TRBJ2-7; D call uncertain. The CDR3 extends over 14 amino acids. Deletions cut 2 bases from V and 0 bases from J, with 8 bases between. Germline V gene sequence: CDR1 ENHRY, CDR2 SYGVKD. The CDR3: CAISEAAPSYEQYF. Written as DNA, the CDR3 is TGTGCCATCAGTGAGGCCGCCCCCTCCTACGAGCAGTACTTC.

This chain connects TRBV6-9 to TRBJ1-1; 7 bases agree with TRBD1. The V segment lost 3 bases and the J segment 0 bases; nucleotides outside the gene matches: 4. Germline values: CDR1 MNHGY, CDR2 SVAAGI. This CDR3 is 15 amino acids long. CDR3 loop: CASSYLGQLNTEAFF. CDR3 bases: TGTGCCAGCAGTTACCTGGGACAGTTGAACACTGAAGCTTTCTTT.

The chain recombines TRBV19 with TRBJ2-5, with TRBD1 matching 10 bases. Matching the DNA end better, TRBJ2-7 makes the J call doubtful. The CDR3 contains 13 residues. CDR1 and CDR2 from the germline V gene are LNHDA and SQIVND (reference sequence). CDR3 coding DNA: TGTGCCAGTAGTAGGGACAGGGGCTACGAGCAGTACTTC. This encodes CASSRDRGYEQYF.

V is TRBV6-6 and J is TRBJ2-7; maybe TRBD1 (6 bases). V was pared by 6 bases and J by 0 bases, with 15 bases between. Germline V gives CDR1 MNHNY, CDR2 SVGAGI (reference sequence). This CDR3 region has 15 residues. The CDR3 DNA reads TGTGCCAGCAGCGCGTACAGGGTTAGCTCCTACGAGCAGTACTTC. Translation: CASSAYRVSSYEQYF.

This clone was observed a handful of times. This chain uses TRBV18 with TRBJ1-2; 7 positions agree with TRBD1. In germline, CDR1 is KGHSH, CDR2 LQKENI. V gave up 5 bases and J gave up 4 bases; unmatched junction bases: 7. The CDR3 is made up of 14 amino acids. The CDR3 is CASSEGQSGYGYTF. The CDR3 nucleotides are TGTGCCAGCTCAGAGGGACAGTCGGGCTATGGCTACACCTTC.

This clone is medium-sized. The rearrangement uses TRBV9 and TRBJ2-5; 9 nucleotides align to TRBD2. Trimming at V came to 0 bases and at J to 5 bases, leaving 5 bases not matched to a gene. Germline CDR1 is SGDLS and CDR2 is YYNGEE. CDR3 length: 15 residues. CDR3: CASSVDSGGGETQYF. For the CDR3, the DNA is TGTGCCAGCAGCGTAGATAGCGGGGGCGGGGAGACCCAGTACTTC.